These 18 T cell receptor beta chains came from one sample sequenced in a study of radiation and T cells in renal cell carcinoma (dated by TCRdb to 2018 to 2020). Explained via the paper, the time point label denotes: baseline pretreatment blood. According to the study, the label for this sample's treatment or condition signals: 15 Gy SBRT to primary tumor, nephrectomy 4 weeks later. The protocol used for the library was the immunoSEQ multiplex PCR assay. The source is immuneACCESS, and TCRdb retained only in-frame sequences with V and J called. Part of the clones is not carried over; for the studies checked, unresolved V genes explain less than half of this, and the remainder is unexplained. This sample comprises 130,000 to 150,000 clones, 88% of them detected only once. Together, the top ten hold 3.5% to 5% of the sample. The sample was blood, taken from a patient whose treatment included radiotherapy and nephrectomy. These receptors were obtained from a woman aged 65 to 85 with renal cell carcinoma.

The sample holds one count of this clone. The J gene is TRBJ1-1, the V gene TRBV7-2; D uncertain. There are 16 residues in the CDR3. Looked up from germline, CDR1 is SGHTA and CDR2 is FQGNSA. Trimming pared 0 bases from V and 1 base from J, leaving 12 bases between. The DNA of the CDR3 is TGTGCCAGCAGCTTAGCGAGTAGGATACGGAACACTGAAGCTTTCTTT. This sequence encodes CASSLASRIRNTEAFF. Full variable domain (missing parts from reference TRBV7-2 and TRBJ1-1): GAGVSQSPSNKVTEKGKDVELRCDPISGHTALYWYRQSLGQGLEFLIYFQGNSAPDKSGLPSDRFSAERTGGSVSTLTIQRTQQEDSAVYLCASSLASRIRNTEAFFGQGTRLTVV.

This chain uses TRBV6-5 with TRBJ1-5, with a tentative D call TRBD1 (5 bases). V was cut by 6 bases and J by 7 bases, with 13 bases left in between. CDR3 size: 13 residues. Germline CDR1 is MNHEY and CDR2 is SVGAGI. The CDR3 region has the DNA TGTGCCAGCAGCCAGACAGCCAGGCAGCCCCAGCATTTT. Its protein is CASSQTARQPQHF.

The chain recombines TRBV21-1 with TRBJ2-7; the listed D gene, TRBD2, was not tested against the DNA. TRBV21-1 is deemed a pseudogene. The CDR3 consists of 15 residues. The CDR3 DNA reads TGTGCCAGCAGCAAAGGGGGGACTCGGCCCTACGAGCAGTACTTC. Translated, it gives CASSKGGTRPYEQYF.

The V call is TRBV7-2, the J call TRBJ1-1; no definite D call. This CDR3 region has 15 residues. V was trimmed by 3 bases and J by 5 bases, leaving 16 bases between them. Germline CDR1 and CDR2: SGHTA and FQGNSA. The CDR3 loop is CASSFKEAPGTEAFF. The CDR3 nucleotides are TGTGCCAGCAGCTTTAAGGAGGCCCCGGGGACTGAAGCTTTCTTT.

CDR3 residues: CASSQDLLGEKLFF. The DNA for the CDR3 is TGTGCCAGCAGCCAAGATCTTTTGGGCGAAAAACTGTTTTTT. This chain links TRBV4-2 with TRBJ1-4; the D is unclear. Germline V gene lookup returns CDR1 LGHNA and CDR2 YNFKEQ. The CDR3 runs to 14 residues. The germline V and J ends were trimmed by 0 bases and 8 bases, with 10 bases remaining between them.

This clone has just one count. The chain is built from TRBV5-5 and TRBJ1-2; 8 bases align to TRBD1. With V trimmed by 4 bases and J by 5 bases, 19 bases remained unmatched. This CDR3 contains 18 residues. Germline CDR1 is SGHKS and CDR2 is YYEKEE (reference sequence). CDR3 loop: CASSAPDRGYEGRYGYTF. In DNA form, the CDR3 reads TGTGCCAGCAGCGCCCCTGACAGGGGTTATGAAGGACGTTATGGCTACACCTTC. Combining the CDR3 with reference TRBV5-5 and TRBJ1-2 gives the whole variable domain DAGVTQSPTHLIKTRGQQVTLRCSPISGHKSVSWYQQVLGQGPQFIFQYYEKEERGRGNFPDRFSARQFPNYSSELNVNALLLGDSALYLCASSAPDRGYEGRYGYTFGSGTRLTVV.

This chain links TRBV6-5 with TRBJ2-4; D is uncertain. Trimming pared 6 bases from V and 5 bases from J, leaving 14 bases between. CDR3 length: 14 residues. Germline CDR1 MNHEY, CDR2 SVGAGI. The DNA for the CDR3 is TGTGCCAGCAGAGACCGGGCCTACGAAAACATTCAGTACTTC. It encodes CASRDRAYENIQYF.

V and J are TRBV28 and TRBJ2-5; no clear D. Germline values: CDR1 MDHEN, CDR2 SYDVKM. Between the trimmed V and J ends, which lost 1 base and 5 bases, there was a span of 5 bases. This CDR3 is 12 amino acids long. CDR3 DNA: TGTGCCAGCAGTTTATACGTCGAGACCCAGTACTTC. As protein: CASSLYVETQYF. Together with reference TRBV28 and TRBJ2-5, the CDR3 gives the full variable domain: DVKVTQSSRYLVKRTGEKVFLECVQDMDHENMFWYRQDPGLGLRLIYFSYDVKMKEKGDIPEGYSVSREKKERFSLILESASTNQTSMYLCASSLYVETQYFGPGTRLLVL.

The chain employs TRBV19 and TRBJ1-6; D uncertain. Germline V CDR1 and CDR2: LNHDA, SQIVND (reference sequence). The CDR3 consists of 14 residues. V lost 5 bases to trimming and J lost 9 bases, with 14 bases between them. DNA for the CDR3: TGTGCCAGTAGTGAACCCACCTACAGTTCACCCCTCCACTTT. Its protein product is CASSEPTYSSPLHF.

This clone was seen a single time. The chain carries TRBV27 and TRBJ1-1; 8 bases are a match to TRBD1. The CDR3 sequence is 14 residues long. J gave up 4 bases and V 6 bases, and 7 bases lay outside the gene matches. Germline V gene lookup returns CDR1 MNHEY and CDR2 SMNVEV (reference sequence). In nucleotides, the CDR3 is TGTGCCAGCAGATTTACAGGGGGGGTCACTGAAGCTTTCTTT. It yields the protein CASRFTGGVTEAFF.

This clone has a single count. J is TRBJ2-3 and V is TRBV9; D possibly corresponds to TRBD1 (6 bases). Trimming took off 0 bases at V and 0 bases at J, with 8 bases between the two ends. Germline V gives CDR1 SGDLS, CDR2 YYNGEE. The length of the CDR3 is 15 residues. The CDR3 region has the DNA TGTGCCAGCAGCGTAGAGGGGGTGAGCACAGATACGCAGTATTTT. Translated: CASSVEGVSTDTQYF.

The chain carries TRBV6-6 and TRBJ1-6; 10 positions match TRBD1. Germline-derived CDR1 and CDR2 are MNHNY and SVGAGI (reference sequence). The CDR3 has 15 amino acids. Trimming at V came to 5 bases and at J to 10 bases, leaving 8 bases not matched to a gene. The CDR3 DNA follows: TGTGCCAGCAGTACGACCGGGACAGGGGACTCACCCCTCCACTTT. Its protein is CASSTTGTGDSPLHF.

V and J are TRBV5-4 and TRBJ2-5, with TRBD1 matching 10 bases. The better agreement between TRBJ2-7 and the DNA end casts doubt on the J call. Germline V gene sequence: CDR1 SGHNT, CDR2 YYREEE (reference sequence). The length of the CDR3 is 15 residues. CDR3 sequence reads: CASSRPVGQGNEQYF. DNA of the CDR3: TGTGCCAGCAGCCGACCCGTGGGACAGGGGAACGAGCAGTACTTC.

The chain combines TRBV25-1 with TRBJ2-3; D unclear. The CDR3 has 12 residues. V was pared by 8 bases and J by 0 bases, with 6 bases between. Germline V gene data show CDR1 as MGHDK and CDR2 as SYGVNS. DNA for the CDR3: TGTGCCAGCCGTCCGAGCACAGATACGCAGTATTTT. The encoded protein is CASRPSTDTQYF.

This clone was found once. CDR3 DNA: TGTGCCAGCAGTTTTCGGCAGTCTAATCAGCCCCAGCATTTT. It yields the protein CASSFRQSNQPQHF. The chain joins TRBV27 to TRBJ1-5; no definite D call. The CDR3 consists of 14 residues. V was cut by 3 bases and J by 4 bases, with 10 bases left in between. The germline CDR1 and CDR2 sequences are MNHEY and SMNVEV (reference sequence).

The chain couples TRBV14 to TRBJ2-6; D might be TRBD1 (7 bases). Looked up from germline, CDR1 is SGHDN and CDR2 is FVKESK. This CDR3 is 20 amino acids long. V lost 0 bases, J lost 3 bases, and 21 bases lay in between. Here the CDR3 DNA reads TGTGCCAGCAGCCAAGATCGGGGGAACAGGGGAGGTTTTGGGGCCAACGTCCTGACTTTC. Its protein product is CASSQDRGNRGGFGANVLTF. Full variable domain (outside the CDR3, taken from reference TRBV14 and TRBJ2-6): EAGVTQFPSHSVIEKGQTVTLRCDPISGHDNLYWYRRVMGKEIKFLLHFVKESKQDESGMPNNRFLAERTGGTYSTLKVQPAELEDSGVYFCASSQDRGNRGGFGANVLTFGAGSRLTVL.

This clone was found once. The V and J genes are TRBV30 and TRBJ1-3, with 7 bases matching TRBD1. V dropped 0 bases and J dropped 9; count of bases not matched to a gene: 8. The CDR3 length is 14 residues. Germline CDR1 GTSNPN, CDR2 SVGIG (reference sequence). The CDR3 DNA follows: TGTGCCTGGAGTGTACGGGACAGCAGGAGCACCATATATTTT. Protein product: CAWSVRDSRSTIYF.

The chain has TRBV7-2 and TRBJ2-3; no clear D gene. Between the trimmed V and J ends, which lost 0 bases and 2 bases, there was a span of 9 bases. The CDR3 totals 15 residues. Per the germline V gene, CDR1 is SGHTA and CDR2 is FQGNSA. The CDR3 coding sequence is TGTGCCAGCAGCTTAGCTGGCTATTTCACAGATACGCAGTATTTT. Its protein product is CASSLAGYFTDTQYF.